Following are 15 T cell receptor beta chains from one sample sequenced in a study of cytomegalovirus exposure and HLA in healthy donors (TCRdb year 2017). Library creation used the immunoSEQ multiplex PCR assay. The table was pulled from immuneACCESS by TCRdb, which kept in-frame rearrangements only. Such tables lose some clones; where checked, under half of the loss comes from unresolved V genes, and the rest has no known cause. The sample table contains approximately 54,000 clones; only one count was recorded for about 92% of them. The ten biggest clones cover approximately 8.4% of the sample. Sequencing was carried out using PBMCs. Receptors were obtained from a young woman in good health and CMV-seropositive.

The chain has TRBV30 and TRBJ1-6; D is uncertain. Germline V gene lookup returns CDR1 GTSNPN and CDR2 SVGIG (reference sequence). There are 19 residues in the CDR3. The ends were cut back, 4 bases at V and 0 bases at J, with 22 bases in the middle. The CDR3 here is CAWNPSRTPGSSYNSPLHF. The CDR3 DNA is TGTGCCTGGAACCCCTCTAGGACTCCCGGGAGCTCCTATAATTCACCCCTCCACTTT.

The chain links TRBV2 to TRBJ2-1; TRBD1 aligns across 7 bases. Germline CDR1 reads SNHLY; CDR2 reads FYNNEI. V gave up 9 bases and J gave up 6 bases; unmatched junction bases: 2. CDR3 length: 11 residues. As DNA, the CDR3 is TGTGCCAGGAACAGGGGCAATGAGCAGTTCTTC. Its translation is CARNRGNEQFF.

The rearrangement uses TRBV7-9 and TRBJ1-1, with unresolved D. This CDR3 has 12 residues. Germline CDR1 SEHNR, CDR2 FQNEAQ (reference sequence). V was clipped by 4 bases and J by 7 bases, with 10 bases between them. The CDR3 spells CASSSTGHEAFF. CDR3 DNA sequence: TGTGCCAGCAGCTCTACGGGTCATGAAGCTTTCTTT.

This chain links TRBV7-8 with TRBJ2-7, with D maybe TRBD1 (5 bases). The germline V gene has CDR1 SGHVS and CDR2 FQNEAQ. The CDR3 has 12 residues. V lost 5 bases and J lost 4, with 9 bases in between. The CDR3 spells CASSTTGYEQYF. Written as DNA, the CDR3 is TGTGCCAGCAGCACCACAGGTTACGAGCAGTACTTC.

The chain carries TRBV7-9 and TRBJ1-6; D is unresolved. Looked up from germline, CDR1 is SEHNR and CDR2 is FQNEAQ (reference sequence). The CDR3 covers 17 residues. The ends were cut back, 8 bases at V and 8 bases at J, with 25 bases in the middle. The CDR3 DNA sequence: TGTGCCAGCTCCCCTCCTATTGGTTTTGCGGAGGATTCACCCCTCCACTTT. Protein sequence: CASSPPIGFAEDSPLHF.

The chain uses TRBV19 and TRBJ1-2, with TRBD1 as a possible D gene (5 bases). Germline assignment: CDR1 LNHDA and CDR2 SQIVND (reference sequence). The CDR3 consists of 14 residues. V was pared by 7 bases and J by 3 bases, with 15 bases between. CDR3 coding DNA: TGTGCCAGTACCATCGGGGGTAGGGACTATGGCTACACCTTC. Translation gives CASTIGGRDYGYTF.

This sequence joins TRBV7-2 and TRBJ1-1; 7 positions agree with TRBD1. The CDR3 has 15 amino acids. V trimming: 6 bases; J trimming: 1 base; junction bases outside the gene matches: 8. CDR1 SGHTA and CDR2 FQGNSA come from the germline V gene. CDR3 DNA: TGTGCCAGCAGTTTATACGGGACAGCGAACACTGAAGCTTTCTTT. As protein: CASSLYGTANTEAFF.

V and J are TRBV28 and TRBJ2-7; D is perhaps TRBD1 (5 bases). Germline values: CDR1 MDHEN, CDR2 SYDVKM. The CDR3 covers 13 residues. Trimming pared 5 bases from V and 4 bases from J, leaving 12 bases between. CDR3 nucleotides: TGTGCCAGCAGTCCCCCCGACAGTTACGAGCAGTACTTC. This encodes CASSPPDSYEQYF.

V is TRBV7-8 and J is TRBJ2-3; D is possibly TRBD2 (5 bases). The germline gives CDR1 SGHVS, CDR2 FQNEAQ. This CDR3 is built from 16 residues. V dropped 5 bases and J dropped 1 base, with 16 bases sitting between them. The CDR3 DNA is TGTGCCAGCAGCCCCAACGCGAGGGTGGGCACAGATACGCAGTATTTT. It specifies CASSPNARVGTDTQYF.

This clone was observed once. The CDR3 sequence is CASISAATGSGNTIYF. The DNA of the CDR3 is TGTGCCAGTATATCGGCCGCGACAGGGTCTGGAAACACCATATATTTT. The rearrangement links TRBV19 to TRBJ1-3; 7 bases line up with TRBD1. Germline CDR1 is LNHDA and CDR2 is SQIVND (reference sequence). The J segment lost 1 base and the V segment lost 7 bases, leaving 10 bases of the junction unmatched. This CDR3 is 16 amino acids long.

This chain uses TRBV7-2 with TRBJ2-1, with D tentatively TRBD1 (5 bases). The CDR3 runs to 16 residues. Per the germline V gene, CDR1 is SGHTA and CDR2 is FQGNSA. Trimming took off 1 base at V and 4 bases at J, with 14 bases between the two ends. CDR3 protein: CASSLDQGSGYNEQFF. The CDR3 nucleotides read TGTGCCAGCAGCTTAGACCAGGGAAGTGGGTACAATGAGCAGTTCTTC.

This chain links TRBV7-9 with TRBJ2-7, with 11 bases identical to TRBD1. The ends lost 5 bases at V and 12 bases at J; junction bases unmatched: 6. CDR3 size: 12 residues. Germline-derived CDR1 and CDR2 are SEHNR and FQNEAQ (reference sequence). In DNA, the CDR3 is TGTGCCAGCAGCCTCGGACAGGGGGCCCCGTACTTC. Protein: CASSLGQGAPYF.

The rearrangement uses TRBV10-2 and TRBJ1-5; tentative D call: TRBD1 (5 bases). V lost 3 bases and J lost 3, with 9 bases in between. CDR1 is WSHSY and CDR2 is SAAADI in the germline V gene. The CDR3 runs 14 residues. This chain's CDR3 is CASSELRDNQPQHF. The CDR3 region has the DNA TGCGCCAGCAGTGAACTCAGGGACAATCAGCCCCAGCATTTT.

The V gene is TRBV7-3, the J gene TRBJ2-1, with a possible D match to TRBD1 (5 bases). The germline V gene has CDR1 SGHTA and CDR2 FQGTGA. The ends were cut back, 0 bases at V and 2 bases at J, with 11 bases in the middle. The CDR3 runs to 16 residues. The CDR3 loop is CASSLTMAGTYNEQFF. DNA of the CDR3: TGTGCCAGCAGCTTAACGATGGCAGGGACCTACAATGAGCAGTTCTTC.

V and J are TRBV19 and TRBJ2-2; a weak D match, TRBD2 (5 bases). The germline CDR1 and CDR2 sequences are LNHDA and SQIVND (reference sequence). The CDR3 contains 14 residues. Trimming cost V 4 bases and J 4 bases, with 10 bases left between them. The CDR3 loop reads CASSNPGFTGELFF. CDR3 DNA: TGTGCCAGTAGTAACCCGGGGTTCACCGGGGAGCTGTTTTTT.